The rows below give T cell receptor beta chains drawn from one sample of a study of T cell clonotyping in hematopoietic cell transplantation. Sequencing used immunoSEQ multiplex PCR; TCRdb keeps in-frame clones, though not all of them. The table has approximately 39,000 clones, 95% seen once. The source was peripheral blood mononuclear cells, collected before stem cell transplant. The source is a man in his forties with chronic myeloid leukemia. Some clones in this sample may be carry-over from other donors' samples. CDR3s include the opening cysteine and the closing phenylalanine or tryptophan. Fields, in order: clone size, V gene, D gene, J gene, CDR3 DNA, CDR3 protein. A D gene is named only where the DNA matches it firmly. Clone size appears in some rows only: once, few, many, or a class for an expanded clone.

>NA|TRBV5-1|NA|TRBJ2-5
TGCGCCAGCAGCCCAGACAGGATGAGTACAGGGACCCAGTACTTC
CASSPDRMSTGTQYF
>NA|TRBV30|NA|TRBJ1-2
TGTGCCTGGAGGACCGGGGGTGTCTATGGCTACACCTTC
CAWRTGGVYGYTF
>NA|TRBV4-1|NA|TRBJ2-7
TGCGCCAGCAGCCAAGAGGGCAGAGCCTACGAGCAGTACTTC
CASSQEGRAYEQYF
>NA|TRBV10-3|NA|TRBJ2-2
TGTGCCATCAGTCCCCGGGGGACAAAGAACACCGGGGAGCTGTTTTTT
CAISPRGTKNTGELFF
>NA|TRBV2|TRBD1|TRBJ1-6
TGTGCCAGCATTACTACAGGGGACTATAATTCACCCCTCCACTTT
CASITTGDYNSPLHF
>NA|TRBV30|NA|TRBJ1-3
TGTGCCTGGAGTGTAAGTGGAAACACCATATATTTT
CAWSVSGNTIYF
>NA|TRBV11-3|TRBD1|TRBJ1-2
TGTGCCAGCAGCCCTATGCGGACAGGAGGATATGGCTACACCTTC
CASSPMRTGGYGYTF
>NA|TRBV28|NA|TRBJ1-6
TGTGCCAGCAGAATACAGGGTTTTGTGGATAATTCACCCCTCCACTTT
CASRIQGFVDNSPLHF
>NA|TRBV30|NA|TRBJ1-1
TGTGCCTGGACTGGACAGATGCAAGCTTTCTTT
CAWTGQMQAFF
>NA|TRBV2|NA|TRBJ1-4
TGTGCCAGCGGCATTGAGGGTAGGGTGTTTTTT
CASGIEGRVFF
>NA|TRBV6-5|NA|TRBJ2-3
TGTGCCAGCAGCCGGTTAAACACGCAGTATTTT
CASSRLNTQYF
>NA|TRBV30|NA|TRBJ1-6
TGTGCCTGGACGAACTCCTATAATTCACCCCTCCACTTT
CAWTNSYNSPLHF
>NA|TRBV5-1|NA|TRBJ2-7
TGCGCCAGCAGCAGTCAGACCTACGAGCAGTACTTC
CASSSQTYEQYF
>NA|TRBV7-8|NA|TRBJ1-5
TGTGCCAGCAGCTCCGGACTGGCCCAGCATTTT
CASSSGLAQHF
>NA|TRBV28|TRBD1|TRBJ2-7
TGTGCCAGCAGTTCGACAGGGACCCCGGGGGAGCAGTACTTC
CASSSTGTPGEQYF
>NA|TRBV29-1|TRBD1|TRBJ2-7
TGCAGCGTTGAAGGAGGGACAGTCTCCTACGAGCAGTACTTC
CSVEGGTVSYEQYF
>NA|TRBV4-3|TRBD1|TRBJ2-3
TGCGCCAGCAGCCCGGACGGACAGGGAAGAACAGATACGCAGTATTTT
CASSPDGQGRTDTQYF
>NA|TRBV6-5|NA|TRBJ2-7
TGTGCCAGCAGCCACCGGGACATCGGGTACGAGCAGTACTTC
CASSHRDIGYEQYF
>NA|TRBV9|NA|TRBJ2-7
TGTGCCAGCAGCGTAGATGCAGGCCACTTCTACGAGCAGTACTTC
CASSVDAGHFYEQYF
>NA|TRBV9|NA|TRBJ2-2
TGTGCCAGCAGCCCCCCCGGCAGGGGCCGAACCGGGGAGCTGTTTTTT
CASSPPGRGRTGELFF
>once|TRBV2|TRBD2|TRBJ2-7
TGTGCCAGCAGTGAAGTCCGAGGGGACTACCCCCCCGAGCAGTACTTC
CASSEVRGDYPPEQYF
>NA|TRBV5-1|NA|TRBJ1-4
TGCGCCAGCAGGGTGGATGCAACTAATGAAAAACTGTTTTTT
CASRVDATNEKLFF
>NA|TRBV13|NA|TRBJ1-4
TGTGCCAGCAGCTTACGATCGGGGGAAGCAGAAAAACTGTTTTTT
CASSLRSGEAEKLFF
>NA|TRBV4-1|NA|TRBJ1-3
TGCGCCAGCAGCCAAGATGACTTTGCAATTGGAAACACCATATATTTT
CASSQDDFAIGNTIYF
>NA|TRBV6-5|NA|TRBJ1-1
TGTGCCAGCAGTTACTCGAAATCGATGACGGGCACTGAAGCTTTCTTT
CASSYSKSMTGTEAFF
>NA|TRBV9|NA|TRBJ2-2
TGTGCCAGCAGCGTAGCGCGGAATACCGGGGAGCTGTTTTTT
CASSVARNTGELFF
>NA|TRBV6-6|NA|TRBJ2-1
TGTGCCAGCACTACTCCGGAAGGGGTTCAGTTCTTC
CASTTPEGVQFF
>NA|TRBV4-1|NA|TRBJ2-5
TGCGCCAGCAGCCTCAGCGAAGGTCAAGAGACCCAGTACTTC
CASSLSEGQETQYF
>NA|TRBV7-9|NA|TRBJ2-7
TGTGCCAGCAGCCCCCTATACTCAGGGATTACCTACGAGCAGTACTTC
CASSPLYSGITYEQYF
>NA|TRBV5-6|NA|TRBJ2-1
TGTGCCAGCAGCTTGGAAGTGACCTACTACAATGAGCAGTTCTTC
CASSLEVTYYNEQFF
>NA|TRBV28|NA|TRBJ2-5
TGTGCCAGCAGGGGCCACAAAGAGACCCAGTACTTC
CASRGHKETQYF
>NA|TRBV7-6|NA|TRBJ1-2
TGTGCCAGCAGCTTAGACAGTGGGGGCTATGGCTACACCTTC
CASSLDSGGYGYTF
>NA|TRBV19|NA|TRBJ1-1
TGTGCCAGTAGTAGACAAAACTTCAACACTGAAGCTTTCTTT
CASSRQNFNTEAFF
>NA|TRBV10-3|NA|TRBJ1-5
TGTGCCATCTGGGGGGGGCCTAATCAGCCCCAGCATTTT
CAIWGGPNQPQHF
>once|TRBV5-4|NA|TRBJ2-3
TGTGCCAGCGCTAGGGGAGCCGGCTCGCGAGATACGCAGTATTTT
CASARGAGSRDTQYF
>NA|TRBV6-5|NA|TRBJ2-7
TGTGCCAGCAGTTACGGCAGGGCTAAATACGAGCAGTACTTC
CASSYGRAKYEQYF
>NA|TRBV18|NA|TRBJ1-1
TGTGCCAGCTCACTCTCCCCGGGACGCTTGAACACTGAAGCTTTCTTT
CASSLSPGRLNTEAFF
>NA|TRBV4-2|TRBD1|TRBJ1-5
TGTGCCAGCAGCCGGGACAGTTATAGCAATCAGCCCCAGCATTTT
CASSRDSYSNQPQHF
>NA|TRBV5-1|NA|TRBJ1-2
TGCGCCAGCAGCTCCCGTGAGGGTCTTTATGGCTACACCTTC
CASSSREGLYGYTF
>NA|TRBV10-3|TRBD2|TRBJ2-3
TGTGCCCCAGGCGGGGGGCTCTCCACAGATACGCAGTATTTT
CAPGGGLSTDTQYF
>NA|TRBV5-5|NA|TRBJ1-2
TGTGCCAGCAGCTTACAAGGGGGGGCGCAAGGCTACACCTTC
CASSLQGGAQGYTF
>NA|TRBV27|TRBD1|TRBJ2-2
TGTGCCAGCAGTTTCGGGACAGGGGGCTTCGCCGGGGAGCTGTTTTTT
CASSFGTGGFAGELFF
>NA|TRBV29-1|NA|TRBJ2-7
TGCAGCGTTGAAAGGCAGGGGAGCTCCTACGAGCAGTACTTC
CSVERQGSSYEQYF
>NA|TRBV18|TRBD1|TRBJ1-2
TGTGCCAGCTCACCTCCCGACAGGGGAGGCGGCTACACCTTC
CASSPPDRGGGYTF
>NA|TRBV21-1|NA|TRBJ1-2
TGTGCCAGCAGCAAAGGGGGGGCTAACTATGGCTACACCTTC
CASSKGGANYGYTF
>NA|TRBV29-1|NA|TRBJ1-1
TGCAGCGGCAGTATCCAGAACACTGAAGCTTTCTTT
CSGSIQNTEAFF
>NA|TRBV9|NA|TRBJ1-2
TGTGCCAGCAGCCCCCCCGGGACCTTGGTCGCCTTC
CASSPPGTLVAF
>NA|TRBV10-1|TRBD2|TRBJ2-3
TGCGCCAGCAGTAGATATCAGCGGGGGGTCGCAGATACGCAGTATTTT
CASSRYQRGVADTQYF
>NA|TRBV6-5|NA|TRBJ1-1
TGTGCCAGCAGCAGCCTTAGCGCCTTGGGAACTGAAGCTTTCTTT
CASSSLSALGTEAFF
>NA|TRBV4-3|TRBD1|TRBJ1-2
TGCGCCAGCAGCCAATCGAGGACAGGGGATAATAATGGCTACACCTTC
CASSQSRTGDNNGYTF
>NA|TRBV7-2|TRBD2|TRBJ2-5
TGTGCCAGCAGCTTAGCGGTAGCGGGGGGGCCGGTGGGAGAGACCCAGTACTTC
CASSLAVAGGPVGETQYF
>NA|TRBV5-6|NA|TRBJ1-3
TGTGCCAGCAGCTCCTTTACCGGGGACACCTCTGGAAACACCATATATTTT
CASSSFTGDTSGNTIYF
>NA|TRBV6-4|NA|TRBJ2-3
TGTGCCAGCAGCGAGTCTAGCACAGATACGCAGTATTTT
CASSESSTDTQYF
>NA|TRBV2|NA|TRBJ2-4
TGTGCCAGCAGTACACAGGGGGGGACTAAAAACATTCAGTACTTC
CASSTQGGTKNIQYF
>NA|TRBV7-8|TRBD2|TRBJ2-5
TGTGCCAGCAGCTTAGAAGGGAGGCGGGGGGGGAGGGAGACCCAGTACTTC
CASSLEGRRGGRETQYF